The 23 T cell receptor beta chains presented below share a single source sample, sequenced in a study of early T cells in non-severe SARS-CoV-2 infection. Via MiXCR, TCRdb re-called the 5' RACE reads, giving one row per CDR3 protein. The repertoire includes fewer than 80,000 distinct CDR3 sequences, approximately 9.5% of them detected once, and 4.5% to 6.5% sits in the top ten. Sequenced: whole blood. The receptors were sampled from an adult who was a healthcare worker with PCR-confirmed SARS-CoV-2 infection or an uninfected control (not recorded which).

The table lists this clonotype with a few counts. The J gene is TRBJ2-7, the V gene TRBV4-2; D is possibly TRBD1 or TRBD2 (5 bases each). CDR3 length equals 14 residues. Germline V gene data show CDR1 as LGHNA and CDR2 as YNFKEQ. The V and J ends lost 4 bases and 0 bases respectively, with 10 bases between them. DNA for the CDR3: TGTGCCAGCAGCCCGGGACCAAGCTCCTACGAGCAGTACTTC. Translation: CASSPGPSSYEQYF.

This chain uses TRBV21-1 with TRBJ1-1. TRBV21-1 is listed as a pseudogene. This CDR3 has 12 amino acids. CDR3 sequence reads: CASNYYPTEAFF. The CDR3 DNA follows: TGTGCCAGCAACTATTACCCCACTGAAGCTTTCTTT.

At least ten counts were recorded for this clonotype. The rearrangement links TRBV4-2 to TRBJ2-3; D gene unclear. V lost 0 bases, J lost 0 bases, and 10 bases lay in between. Per germline, CDR1 LGHNA and CDR2 YNFKEQ. The CDR3 is 16 amino acids. The CDR3 DNA sequence: TGTGCCAGCAGCCAAGAAAACTTACCTAGCACAGATACGCAGTATTTT. This encodes CASSQENLPSTDTQYF.

This rearrangement joins TRBV20-1 to TRBJ1-5; D is possibly TRBD1 (6 bases). The germline V gene encodes CDR1 DFQATT and CDR2 SNEGSKA (reference sequence). The V and J ends lost 3 bases and 0 bases respectively, with 15 bases between them. There are 16 residues in the CDR3. As DNA, the CDR3 is TGCAGTGCTAGGAGGACGGGACATAATAGCAATCAGCCCCAGCATTTT. The encoded protein is CSARRTGHNSNQPQHF.

The rearrangement links TRBV11-2 to TRBJ1-3; D gene unclear. Trimming cost V 1 base and J 9 bases, with 7 bases left between them. Germline V CDR1 and CDR2: SGHAT, FQNNGV. The CDR3 length is 12 residues. The CDR3, as DNA: TGTGCCAGCAGCTTAGTAGGGAGCACCATATATTTT. Protein product: CASSLVGSTIYF.

This clonotype showed up many times. The chain employs TRBV29-1 and TRBJ2-5; the D is unclear. V was shortened by 0 bases and J by 5 bases, with 13 bases between the two germline ends. The germline V gene has CDR1 SQVTM and CDR2 ANQGSEA. This CDR3 spans 14 amino acids. CDR3 residues: CSVEDTALGETQYF. For the CDR3, the DNA is TGCAGCGTTGAAGATACAGCCCTAGGGGAGACCCAGTACTTC.

This clonotype has a count of ten or more. The chain combines TRBV7-2 with TRBJ2-7; 8 bases line up with TRBD1. V lost 5 bases and J lost 3; bases outside the gene matches: 9. Per the germline V gene, CDR1 is SGHTA and CDR2 is FQGNSA. The CDR3 sequence is 15 residues long. The CDR3 protein is CASSRGTGGYYEQYF. The DNA for the CDR3 is TGTGCCAGCAGCCGTGGGACAGGCGGTTACTACGAGCAGTACTTC.

As concerns this clonotype: A much larger clone lies a single base off, so this may be a read error. The genes are TRBV3-1 and TRBJ2-7; D unresolved. CDR1 and CDR2 from the germline V gene are LGHDT and YNNKEL (reference sequence). This CDR3 comprises 11 residues. V dropped 1 base and J dropped 6 bases, with 4 bases sitting between them. In DNA, the CDR3 is TGTGCCAGCAGCCAAGCCAGCGAGCAGTACTTC. Translation gives CASSQASEQYF.

The chain is built from TRBV29-1 and TRBJ1-2, with D unclear. There are 11 residues in the CDR3. The V end was cut by 7 bases, the J end by 8 bases, with 14 bases between. CDR1 and CDR2 from the germline V gene are SQVTM and ANQGSEA. Here the CDR3 reads CSASLGVGYTF. The CDR3 DNA sequence: TGCAGCGCCTCCCTGGGCGTAGGCTACACCTTC.

The chain recombines TRBV7-3 with TRBJ2-7; D not resolved. Germline CDR1 and CDR2: SGHTA and FQGTGA. Trimming pared 11 bases from V and 3 bases from J, leaving 23 bases between. The CDR3 is 15 residues long. CDR3 sequence (DNA): TGTGCCTGGGCCGCTTGTATGTTAACCGGCTACGAGCAGTACTTC. Its protein product is CAWAACMLTGYEQYF.

The chain carries TRBV29-1 and TRBJ2-2; a weak D match, TRBD2 (6 bases). The CDR3 contains 13 residues. The V and J ends lost 3 bases and 4 bases respectively, with 9 bases between them. CDR1 SQVTM and CDR2 ANQGSEA come from the germline V gene. CDR3 region: CSVEVGGTGELFF. In DNA, the CDR3 is TGCAGCGTTGAGGTCGGGGGCACCGGGGAGCTGTTTTTT.

This clonotype was observed a handful of times. The rearrangement links TRBV5-1 to TRBJ1-3; D remains unclear. The CDR3 has 16 residues. The V end lost 0 bases, the J end lost 6 bases, and 16 bases lay between the germline ends. The germline V gene encodes CDR1 SGHRS and CDR2 YFSETQ. CDR3 sequence (DNA): TGCGCCAGCAGCTTGGCCGGACTAAACTTCGAAAACACCATATATTTT. Protein sequence: CASSLAGLNFENTIYF.

This clonotype was detected a few times. V gene TRBV20-1 combines with J gene TRBJ2-1, with TRBD2 as a possible D gene (5 bases). The CDR3 has 12 amino acids. Germline V gene data show CDR1 as DFQATT and CDR2 as SNEGSKA (reference sequence). V shed 6 bases and J shed 7 bases, with 13 bases lying between them. The CDR3 protein is CSAAVAQNEQFF. The CDR3 coding sequence is TGCAGTGCAGCGGTAGCCCAGAATGAGCAGTTCTTC.

The gene calls are TRBV3-1 and TRBJ2-1; possibly TRBD1 for D (6 bases). This CDR3 is built from 16 residues. Trimming shortened V by 2 bases and J by 10 bases, and 21 bases separated the two germline ends. Germline values: CDR1 LGHDT, CDR2 YNNKEL (reference sequence). CDR3 bases: TGTGCCAGCAGCCAACACCCCAGGGGCAGTTCAGGCGAGCAGTTCTTC. Its protein product is CASSQHPRGSSGEQFF.

This clonotype was observed a few times. V and J are TRBV20-1 and TRBJ1-4; D may be TRBD1 (6 bases). Germline V lookup: CDR1 DFQATT, CDR2 SNEGSKA (reference sequence). Trimming left V 3 bases short and J 8 bases short, with 16 bases between. The length of the CDR3 is 14 residues. This CDR3 reads CSASAGAGGEKLFF. The CDR3 DNA reads TGCAGTGCTAGCGCAGGGGCTGGGGGAGAAAAACTGTTTTTT.

This clonotype was seen at least ten times. The chain couples TRBV7-2 to TRBJ2-7; D not certain. CDR3 size: 15 residues. Per the germline V gene, CDR1 is SGHTA and CDR2 is FQGNSA. V was shortened by 1 base and J by 7 bases, with 17 bases between the two germline ends. The CDR3 DNA sequence: TGTGCCAGCAGCTTAGGCGTAGCAGACCCTAGGGAGCAGTACTTC. It encodes CASSLGVADPREQYF.

This clonotype was found many times. CDR3 in DNA: TGTGCCAGCAGCTCCCGGACTAGCGGGCGCAATGAGCAGTTCTTC. This codes for CASSSRTSGRNEQFF. The chain recombines TRBV7-9 with TRBJ2-1; TRBD2 matches at 11 bases. In germline, CDR1 is SEHNR, CDR2 FQNEAQ (reference sequence). The CDR3 consists of 15 residues. With V trimmed by 4 bases and J by 6 bases, 5 bases remained unmatched.

This clonotype was recorded many times. J is TRBJ1-3 and V is TRBV7-2, with D uncertain. CDR1 is SGHTA and CDR2 is FQGNSA in the germline V gene. Trimming took 5 bases from V and 2 from J, leaving 19 bases between them. The CDR3 runs to 17 residues. As DNA, the CDR3 is TGTGCCAGCAGCCCCTCTCCCCCCAGGCTACCTGGAAACACCATATATTTT. It codes for CASSPSPPRLPGNTIYF.

This clonotype was detected a few times. The chain is built from TRBV5-1 and TRBJ1-4, with D possibly matching TRBD1 (5 bases). CDR1 and CDR2 from the germline V gene are SGHRS and YFSETQ. CDR3 length equals 15 residues. The V end lost 0 bases, the J end lost 3 bases, and 9 bases lay between the germline ends. This CDR3 reads CASSLERGANEKLFF. CDR3 nucleotide sequence: TGCGCCAGCAGCTTGGAGCGGGGGGCTAATGAAAAACTGTTTTTT. The whole variable domain, remainder taken from reference TRBV5-1 and TRBJ1-4, is KAGVTQTPRYLIKTRGQQVTLSCSPISGHRSVSWYQQTPGQGLQFLFEYFSETQRNKGNFPGRFSGRQFSNSRSEMNVSTLELGDSALYLCASSLERGANEKLFFGSGTQLSVL.

This clonotype appeared many times. V and J are TRBV7-2 and TRBJ1-3, with 8 bases matching TRBD1. Germline CDR1 SGHTA, CDR2 FQGNSA. V shed 8 bases, J shed 1 base, and the junction held 7 bases outside the gene matches. The CDR3 length is 15 residues. CDR3 sequence reads: CASGSYRGSGNTIYF. The CDR3 DNA is TGTGCCAGCGGCTCGTACAGGGGGTCTGGAAACACCATATATTTT.

This clonotype has just a few counts. As DNA, the CDR3 is TGTGCCAGCAGTTACCAGGGGCGGGCCAAAAACATTCAGTACTTC. Amino acid sequence: CASSYQGRAKNIQYF. V gene TRBV6-6 combines with J gene TRBJ2-4, with TRBD1 as a possible D gene (6 bases). Trimming took off 2 bases at V and 1 base at J, with 9 bases between the two ends. This CDR3 has 15 residues. Per the germline V gene, CDR1 is MNHNY and CDR2 is SVGAGI (reference sequence).

The rearrangement joins TRBV7-8 to TRBJ2-1; D is perhaps TRBD2 (6 bases). The germline CDR1 and CDR2 sequences are SGHVS and FQNEAQ. The CDR3 consists of 17 residues. V was clipped by 0 bases and J by 0 bases, with 12 bases between them. Here the CDR3 DNA reads TGTGCCAGCAGCTTAGCGGGTTTGGGGGGCTCCTACAATGAGCAGTTCTTC. This codes for CASSLAGLGGSYNEQFF.

This clonotype has a count of ten or more. The V call is TRBV3-1, the J call TRBJ1-3; 8 bases are a match to TRBD1. This CDR3 has 19 amino acids. The V and J ends lost 2 bases and 4 bases, in that order; junction bases with no gene match: 16. In germline, CDR1 is LGHDT, CDR2 YNNKEL (reference sequence). The CDR3 DNA sequence: TGTGCCAGCAGCCAACCCACTCTTCAGGGGGCGGTCGTCGGAAACACCATATATTTT. Translated: CASSQPTLQGAVVGNTIYF.